The entry below describes one T cell receptor beta chain. The V end was cut by 2 bases, the J end by 2 bases, with 8 bases between. The germline V gene encodes CDR1 SGHDT and CDR2 YYEEEE. This CDR3 region has 13 residues. In the study's own analysis: The assay estimated nucleated cells by amplifying reference gene primers. Assay used: immunoSEQ multiplex PCR; TCRdb lists only in-frame clones, some missing. V, J and clone size reflect that table, while D and trimming were determined from the DNA. The table records around 200,000 clones, approximately 82% of them present only once. This sample is part of a study of blood T cell repertoires in COVID-19. Looking at the study overall: Spain, Italy and the United States supplied samples that represented acute and convalescent COVID-19. The analysed material was cDNA or gDNA that came from T cells, B-cell-depleted T cells, or PBMCs.

Sequenced: peripheral blood. The chain carries TRBV5-6 and TRBJ2-7; D not resolved. The receptor was isolated from a woman aged 45-65 years with acute or convalescent COVID-19. The CDR3 nucleotides are TGTGCCAGCAGCTTTGGCACCACCTACGAGCAGTACTTC. Protein: CASSFGTTYEQYF.